This T cell receptor (beta chain) was sequenced for a study of cytomegalovirus exposure and HLA in healthy donors (dated by TCRdb to about 2017). Context from the whole study: An earlier analysis of approximately 590 of the donors reported about 250 Gb of sequence data and around 120 million unique TCR beta sequences from around 200 million T cells. About 280 gigabases of sequencing data and 80 million or so unique TCR sequences were included in an early release covering 550 to 800 HLA-typed donors. Among the approximately 430 genotyped donors, around 81% belonged to the genetic ancestry cluster associated with self-reported Caucasian donors. The study aimed to test whether signatures of past pathogen exposure could be identified by cataloging public T cell receptors. The study used immunosequencing to profile the T cell repertoires of more than 650 subjects and linked those repertoires to cytomegalovirus serostatus. Along with the roughly 700-subject first cohort, a separate validation cohort of more than 90 different subjects was used. High-throughput TCR immunosequencing, statistical association of individual TCRs with disease status, and machine learning were combined to predict cytomegalovirus infection status. A later analysis re-analyzed previously published TCR beta repertoires from about 730 donors and added high-resolution HLA genotyping to study TCR occurrence patterns. The later analysis used no new phenotypic data to find candidate immune exposures, relying instead on TCR beta sequences and their occurrence across donors. An earlier analysis of 500 to 750 of the donors applied high-throughput TCR beta sequencing to assess whether each TCR beta V gene segment acted as functional or pseudogenic. Donor age, sex, ethnicity and CMV serostatus were compiled together with the repertoire data. In a later genetic analysis, genome-wide SNP genotypes for about three fifths of the 666 donors were used, and that subset was treated as a discovery cohort. All discovery cohort repertoires had been generated using a single sequencing platform. HLA typing covered class I and class II loci at four-digit resolution. The number of donors typed differed by locus, with 629-630 for A, B, C, DRB1 and DQB1, 522 for DQA1, 600 to 610 for DPA1, and over 400 for DPB1. About five DR-DQ haplotypes were handled as single units for association and clustering, since linkage in the cohort was strong. Among 398 genotyped donors of the cohort, an average of around 250,000 unique TCR beta nucleotide sequences was sequenced per donor, of which roughly 17% were non-productive.

The library came from the immunoSEQ multiplex PCR assay. For the multiplex PCR, a mixture combining 60 forward primers for TCR Vbeta segments and 13 reverse primers for TCR Jbeta segments was used. The CDR3 region of rearranged TCR beta genes was amplified from genomic DNA with a multiplex PCR assay. The Illumina HiSeq System was used to sequence the amplified TCR beta libraries as 87-base-pair reads. The paper's processing steps were these. A later analysis counted some 74 million unique TCR beta chains across the 666 repertoires, and 10 million to 12 million of these chains were shared by at least two donors. A nearest-neighbor algorithm error-corrected the raw reads and collapsed the reads into unique sequences, merging closely related sequences to remove PCR and sequencing errors. To assign V, D and J gene segments, CDR3 sequences were aligned to IMGT reference sequences. For a sequence to be retained, at least a six-nucleotide match to both a V gene segment and a J gene segment was required. A rearrangement was called productive if the CDR3 had no stop codons and remained in frame with V and J, and every other rearrangement was called non-productive. CDR3 was defined by IMGT convention, running from the second conserved V-encoded cysteine to the conserved J-encoded phenylalanine. Sequences without an unambiguous match to a single V gene segment were excluded from the earlier analysis of over 500 of the donors. In an earlier analysis of about 590 of the donors, a V segment was called functional when productive rearrangements were above 56.7%, and segregating when the standard deviation between donors exceeded 5%. To diagnose cytomegalovirus status from the catalog of TCR beta chain sequences, a statistical classification framework was built. V and J gene assignment, in a later analysis, came from comparing TCR nucleotide sequences with IMGT/GENE-DB human TR gene sequences. The TCRdist pipeline was used in a later analysis to assign CDR3 sequences and most-parsimonious VDJ recombination scenarios. A later analysis defined each TCR beta chain by its CDR3 amino acid sequence plus V-gene family, and excluded reads lacking a unique V-gene family. In a later analysis, 450 to 600 highly shared, low-generation-probability nucleotide sequences were removed to address suspected cross-contamination and a sequencing artifact. In a later analysis, a clonal expansion index for each public chain was calculated from normalized within-repertoire ranks of inferred template counts. A later analysis computed generation probabilities with a VDJ recombination model fitted to out-of-frame rearrangements, and checked the results against IGoR. Hypergeometric tests were used in a later analysis to score TCR-TCR, TCR-HLA and TCR-CMV co-occurrence, with a repertoire-size bias correction applied to the TCR pairs. False discovery rates were estimated in a later analysis by permuting HLA or CMV assignments 20 times. A later analysis grouped co-occurring TCRs with DBSCAN, adding TCRdist sequence similarity when clustering within HLA-allele-positive subsets. Co-occurrence clustering excluded repertoires with fewer than 30,000 or more than 120,000 public chains, plus five with anomalous nucleotide sharing. Drawn from immuneACCESS, this table holds only the in-frame rearrangements with V and J called that TCRdb kept. Clones are partly lost; checked studies trace under half to an unresolved V gene and leave the rest unexplained. V, J and clone size reflect that table, while D and trimming were determined from the DNA. The sample has roughly 130,000 clones on record, 82% of them singletons. Approximately 11% of the sample lies in the top ten.

Note on this clone: This clone's antigen is unknown. Base qualities are not recorded, but no much larger clone differs from it by a single base.

Overall results and qualifications from the work: Sequencing depth was assumed to be roughly uniform across donors in the presence/absence analyses, though that assumption may not hold. According to the authors, the approach could potentially be generalized to other disease states and immunological phenotypes. A later genetic analysis reported fewer N-insertions in productive TCRs among donors in an Asian-associated ancestry cluster than the roughly 700-donor mean. For the cohort, immune exposure information was limited to CMV serostatus. A group of highly shared sequence variants was considered likely to be a technical artifact of the sequencing pipeline. Most CMV-associated TCR beta chains appeared to be HLA-restricted in a later analysis, and the HLA associations seemed to be driven largely by CMV exposure. The 87-base-pair reads could not distinguish some IMGT-functional V segments, including TRBV6-2 and TRBV6-3, so those segments were excluded. In a later analysis, HLA-associated TCR beta chains showed more clonal expansion and lower generation probabilities than non-associated chains that were equally common. A later genetic analysis associated a missense DCLRE1C variant with V-gene and J-gene trimming of TCR beta chains, and an independent cohort replicated the association. A further reported finding was that TCR beta sequences accurately predicted the HLA-A and HLA-B alleles for most subjects in the first cohort. In an earlier analysis of 587 of the donors, most TCR beta V segments appeared in productive rearrangements about 90% or about 30% of the time, broadly matching IMGT annotations. While some public TCRs were present in many individuals, most TCR sequences turned up only very rarely across donors. In this cohort, only TCR beta chains were sequenced, and detectable features were limited by the absence of alpha or paired-chain data. The classifier was reported to diagnose cytomegalovirus status with high specificity and sensitivity in both the original and validation cohorts. In a later analysis, the rate of TCR association differed among HLA loci, with DRB1 alleles having the most associated TCRs and HLA-C alleles having the fewest. Seventeen rarely observed V segments, including chromosome 9 orphons, were excluded from the earlier analysis of some 590 of the donors because counts were too low. Linkage disequilibrium might explain the correlated functional status among segregating V segments, but an unknown experimental factor could not be ruled out. A total of 150 to 200 TCR beta chains were listed by the study as associated with cytomegalovirus. In vitro tests confirmed that a few of the cytomegalovirus-associated TCR beta chains recognize cytomegalovirus antigens. Several of the top co-occurrence clusters appeared to be linked to parvovirus B19, influenza, CMV and Epstein-Barr virus, according to a later analysis. Strong co-occurrence of HLA alleles, especially DR and DQ, made assigning TCR associations to individual alleles difficult. Because HLA typing was unavailable for some donors at each locus, only the typed subset was used in association tests. At a false discovery rate of 0.05, a later analysis linked 16,951 TCR beta sequences to specific HLA alleles.

The cysteine opens and the phenylalanine closes a CDR3 of 17 amino acids. The retained sequence is limited to the CDR3, 51 bases, with the frame set at the first base. CDR1 is given as SGHRS and CDR2 as YFSETQ, both from the germline V gene. At the junction V is shortened by 0 bases and J by 1 base; bases outside the gene matches: 2. The cohort was made up of under 800 healthy bone marrow donors. Cohort members were all nominally healthy when sampled, although unrecorded immune exposures were likely present. The donor was CMV seropositive and belonged to the group of 250 to 300 seropositive cohort members. Every donor gave a peripheral blood sample, and the peripheral blood mononuclear cells from that sample were used for TCR beta sequencing. Genomic DNA was extracted from the blood cell samples with the Qiagen DNeasy Blood Extraction Kit.

Sequenced sample: PBMCs. The clonotype was recovered from a male donor in good health and CMV-seropositive. The sequence links TRBV5-1 to TRBJ2-3; 13 junctional bases match TRBD2. The CDR3 loop reads CASSLGTSGSRTDTQYF. The base sequence is TGCGCCAGCAGCTTGGGGACTAGCGGGAGTCGCACAGATACGCAGTATTTT.